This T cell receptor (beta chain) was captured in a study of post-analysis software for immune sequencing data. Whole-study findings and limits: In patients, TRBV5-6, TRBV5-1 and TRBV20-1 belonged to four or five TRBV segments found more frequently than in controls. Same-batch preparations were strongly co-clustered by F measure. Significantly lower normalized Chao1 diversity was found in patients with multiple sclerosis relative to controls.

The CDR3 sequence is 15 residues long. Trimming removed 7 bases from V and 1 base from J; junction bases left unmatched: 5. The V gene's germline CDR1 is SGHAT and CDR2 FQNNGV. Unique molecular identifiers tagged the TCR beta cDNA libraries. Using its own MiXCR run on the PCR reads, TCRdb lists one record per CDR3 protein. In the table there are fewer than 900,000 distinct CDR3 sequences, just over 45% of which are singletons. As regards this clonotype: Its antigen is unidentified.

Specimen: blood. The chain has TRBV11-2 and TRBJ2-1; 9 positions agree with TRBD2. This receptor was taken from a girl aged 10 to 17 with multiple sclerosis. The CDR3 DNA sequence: TGTGCCAGCACAGGCGGGAGGGCTTCCTACAATGAGCAGTTCTTC. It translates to CASTGGRASYNEQFF.